These T cell receptor beta chains were read from a single sample in a study of Ad26.COV2.S vaccination and SARS-CoV-2 variants. Profiling relied on immunoSEQ multiplex PCR, and the TCRdb table lists in-frame clones only, not all of them. The table records a few hundred thousand clones, 80% to 95% of them present only once. The starting material was peripheral blood, obtained in a trial of Ad26.COV2.S vaccine versus placebo. All receptors come from a person aged 18 to 59 who received the Ad26.COV2.S COVID-19 vaccine or a placebo. Both conserved end residues are part of each CDR3. A D gene is named only where the DNA matches it firmly. Clone size is shown for a subset of rows, as once, few, many or a class of expanded clone.

d_call: -; v_call: TRBV28; j_call: TRBJ1-4; clone_size: -; cdr3_aa: CASSSAGAQEKLFF; cdr3_nt: TGTGCCAGCAGTTCCGCCGGGGCCCAGGAAAAACTGTTTTTT
d_call: TRBD1; v_call: TRBV28; j_call: TRBJ2-3; clone_size: -; cdr3_aa: CASSRDRTTDTQYF; cdr3_nt: TGTGCCAGCAGTAGGGACAGGACCACAGATACGCAGTATTTT
d_call: TRBD2; v_call: TRBV13; j_call: TRBJ2-1; clone_size: -; cdr3_aa: CASSLAGGRGEQFF; cdr3_nt: TGTGCCAGCAGCTTAGCCGGCGGGAGGGGTGAGCAGTTCTTC
d_call: TRBD1; v_call: TRBV28; j_call: TRBJ2-1; clone_size: -; cdr3_aa: CASSLWDRAPNEQFF; cdr3_nt: TGTGCCAGCAGCCTCTGGGACAGGGCCCCCAATGAGCAGTTCTTC
d_call: TRBD2; v_call: TRBV11-2; j_call: TRBJ2-2; clone_size: few; cdr3_aa: CASSFGLAGGANTGELFF; cdr3_nt: TGTGCCAGCAGCTTCGGACTAGCGGGAGGGGCGAACACCGGGGAGCTGTTTTTT
d_call: -; v_call: TRBV5-5; j_call: TRBJ1-4; clone_size: -; cdr3_aa: CASSLNRGQGNEKLFF; cdr3_nt: TGTGCCAGCAGCTTGAATAGGGGTCAGGGGAATGAAAAACTGTTTTTT
d_call: TRBD2; v_call: TRBV7-2; j_call: TRBJ2-3; clone_size: -; cdr3_aa: CASSLQGGRFTDTQYF; cdr3_nt: TGTGCCAGCAGCCTGCAAGGCGGGAGGTTCACAGATACGCAGTATTTT
d_call: -; v_call: TRBV19; j_call: TRBJ2-1; clone_size: -; cdr3_aa: CASSIRNEQFF; cdr3_nt: TGTGCCAGTAGTATAAGGAATGAGCAGTTCTTC
d_call: -; v_call: TRBV2; j_call: TRBJ2-7; clone_size: -; cdr3_aa: CASSEDNRAGEQYF; cdr3_nt: TGTGCCAGCAGCGAAGACAACAGGGCCGGCGAGCAGTACTTC
d_call: -; v_call: TRBV13; j_call: TRBJ2-1; clone_size: once; cdr3_aa: CASSDQWSSYNEQFF; cdr3_nt: TGTGCCAGCAGCGACCAGTGGAGCTCCTACAATGAGCAGTTCTTC
d_call: -; v_call: TRBV7-2; j_call: TRBJ2-3; clone_size: few; cdr3_aa: CASSLAVRFYTDTQYF; cdr3_nt: TGTGCCAGCAGCTTAGCCGTTAGGTTTTACACAGATACGCAGTATTTT
d_call: TRBD1; v_call: TRBV6-5; j_call: TRBJ2-5; clone_size: -; cdr3_aa: CASNRQGASETQYF; cdr3_nt: TGTGCCAGCAATCGACAGGGGGCATCGGAGACCCAGTACTTC
d_call: -; v_call: TRBV7-2; j_call: TRBJ1-4; clone_size: -; cdr3_aa: CASSLFSQPNEKLFF; cdr3_nt: TGTGCCAGCAGCTTATTCTCGCAGCCTAATGAAAAACTGTTTTTT
d_call: TRBD1; v_call: TRBV6-6; j_call: TRBJ2-2; clone_size: -; cdr3_aa: CASSYTRTGDTGELFF; cdr3_nt: TGTGCCAGCAGTTACACGAGGACAGGGGACACCGGGGAGCTGTTTTTT
d_call: -; v_call: TRBV13; j_call: TRBJ2-1; clone_size: -; cdr3_aa: CASSLLGEEQFF; cdr3_nt: TGTGCCAGCAGCTTATTGGGGGAGGAGCAGTTCTTC
d_call: -; v_call: TRBV15; j_call: TRBJ1-5; clone_size: -; cdr3_aa: CATSRGLGGNQPQHF; cdr3_nt: TGTGCCACCAGCAGAGGTCTAGGGGGAAATCAGCCCCAGCATTTT
d_call: TRBD2; v_call: TRBV5-4; j_call: TRBJ2-7; clone_size: -; cdr3_aa: CASSWGGTYEQYF; cdr3_nt: TGTGCCAGCAGCTGGGGGGGAACCTACGAGCAGTACTTC
d_call: -; v_call: TRBV28; j_call: TRBJ2-7; clone_size: -; cdr3_aa: CASSPHSRGLLSYEQYF; cdr3_nt: TGTGCCAGCAGTCCCCACTCGAGAGGCCTTCTCTCCTACGAGCAGTACTTC
d_call: -; v_call: TRBV7-6; j_call: TRBJ1-1; clone_size: -; cdr3_aa: CASSHRFINTEAFF; cdr3_nt: TGTGCCAGCAGCCACAGGTTCATTAACACTGAAGCTTTCTTT
d_call: TRBD2; v_call: TRBV6-2/TRBV6-3; j_call: TRBJ2-1; clone_size: -; cdr3_aa: CASSLGGSGYNEQFF; cdr3_nt: TGTGCCAGCAGTTTGGGCGGGAGTGGTTACAATGAGCAGTTCTTC
d_call: -; v_call: TRBV11-2; j_call: TRBJ2-2; clone_size: few; cdr3_aa: CASSLVRAGELFF; cdr3_nt: TGTGCCAGCAGCTTAGTCAGGGCCGGGGAGCTGTTTTTT
d_call: -; v_call: TRBV4-3; j_call: TRBJ2-3; clone_size: -; cdr3_aa: CASSQDTMAIDGGAKDTQYF; cdr3_nt: TGCGCCAGCAGCCAAGATACAATGGCGATCGACGGTGGGGCTAAAGATACGCAGTATTTT
d_call: -; v_call: TRBV9; j_call: TRBJ2-1; clone_size: -; cdr3_aa: CASSVGLVSYNEQFF; cdr3_nt: TGTGCCAGCAGCGTAGGCTTGGTCTCCTACAATGAGCAGTTCTTC
d_call: -; v_call: TRBV10-3; j_call: TRBJ1-1; clone_size: -; cdr3_aa: CAISERGNTEAFF; cdr3_nt: TGTGCCATCAGTGAGCGGGGGAACACTGAAGCTTTCTTT
d_call: -; v_call: TRBV7-6; j_call: TRBJ2-6; clone_size: -; cdr3_aa: CASSNRQTSGANVLTF; cdr3_nt: TGTGCCAGCAGCAACCGACAGACCTCTGGGGCCAACGTCCTGACTTTC
d_call: TRBD1; v_call: TRBV29-1; j_call: TRBJ1-1; clone_size: once; cdr3_aa: CSARPFDRVNTEAFF; cdr3_nt: TGCAGCGCCCGCCCCTTCGACAGGGTGAACACTGAAGCTTTCTTT
d_call: TRBD2; v_call: TRBV7-2; j_call: TRBJ2-7; clone_size: -; cdr3_aa: CASSSAISGARADEQYF; cdr3_nt: TGTGCCAGCAGCTCTGCAATAAGCGGGGCTAGGGCGGACGAGCAGTACTTC
d_call: TRBD2; v_call: TRBV7-2; j_call: TRBJ2-2; clone_size: -; cdr3_aa: CASSSSSGENTGELFF; cdr3_nt: TGTGCCAGCAGCTCCAGTAGCGGGGAGAACACCGGGGAGCTGTTTTTT
d_call: -; v_call: TRBV7-6; j_call: TRBJ2-2; clone_size: once; cdr3_aa: CASSFVTTGELFF; cdr3_nt: TGTGCCAGCAGCTTTGTTACGACCGGGGAGCTGTTTTTT
d_call: TRBD1; v_call: TRBV3-1/TRBV3-2; j_call: TRBJ2-2; clone_size: few; cdr3_aa: CASSTQGAGTGELFF; cdr3_nt: TGTGCCAGCAGCACCCAGGGGGCTGGCACCGGGGAGCTGTTTTTT
d_call: -; v_call: TRBV6-5; j_call: TRBJ2-2; clone_size: -; cdr3_aa: CASSRGTGELFF; cdr3_nt: TGTGCCAGCAGTCGCGGGACCGGGGAGCTGTTTTTT
d_call: TRBD2; v_call: TRBV15; j_call: TRBJ2-7; clone_size: -; cdr3_aa: CATSIKLADNYEQYF; cdr3_nt: TGTGCCACCAGCATAAAACTAGCGGATAACTACGAGCAGTACTTC
d_call: -; v_call: TRBV5-1; j_call: TRBJ2-3; clone_size: -; cdr3_aa: CASSLASSTDTQYF; cdr3_nt: TGCGCCAGCAGCTTGGCATCTAGCACAGATACGCAGTATTTT
d_call: TRBD2; v_call: TRBV5-4; j_call: TRBJ2-5; clone_size: -; cdr3_aa: CASSFGGLAEETQYF; cdr3_nt: TGTGCCAGCAGCTTCGGAGGACTAGCGGAAGAGACCCAGTACTTC
d_call: TRBD2; v_call: TRBV4-1; j_call: TRBJ2-1; clone_size: -; cdr3_aa: CANPGTSEDNEQFF; cdr3_nt: TGCGCCAACCCCGGGACTAGCGAAGACAATGAGCAGTTCTTC
d_call: TRBD1; v_call: TRBV7-9; j_call: TRBJ1-4; clone_size: -; cdr3_aa: CASSLRQGEKLFF; cdr3_nt: TGTGCCAGCAGCTTGAGACAGGGTGAAAAACTGTTTTTT
d_call: TRBD2; v_call: TRBV25-1; j_call: TRBJ2-1; clone_size: -; cdr3_aa: CASRGLAAYNEQFF; cdr3_nt: TGTGCCAGCAGAGGACTAGCGGCCTACAATGAGCAGTTCTTC
d_call: TRBD1; v_call: TRBV23-1; j_call: TRBJ1-4; clone_size: -; cdr3_aa: CASSRADRGYEKLFF; cdr3_nt: TGCGCCAGCAGTCGGGCCGACAGGGGTTACGAAAAACTGTTTTTT
d_call: -; v_call: TRBV2; j_call: TRBJ2-2; clone_size: few; cdr3_aa: CAGQLGGPTGELFF; cdr3_nt: TGTGCCGGCCAACTGGGTGGACCCACCGGGGAGCTGTTTTTT
d_call: -; v_call: TRBV19; j_call: TRBJ2-1; clone_size: -; cdr3_aa: CASSRDGTSYNEQFF; cdr3_nt: TGTGCCAGTAGTAGGGACGGGACTTCCTACAATGAGCAGTTCTTC
d_call: TRBD2; v_call: TRBV4-1; j_call: TRBJ2-7; clone_size: -; cdr3_aa: CASSQAPPGLSSYEQYF; cdr3_nt: TGCGCCAGCAGCCAAGCCCCCCCGGGACTATCTTCCTACGAGCAGTACTTC
d_call: -; v_call: TRBV11-3; j_call: TRBJ2-7; clone_size: -; cdr3_aa: CASSEWEKGEQYF; cdr3_nt: TGTGCCAGCTCTGAGTGGGAGAAGGGCGAGCAGTACTTC